The 6 T cell receptor beta chains below were found in one sample sequenced in a study of blood T cell repertoires in COVID-19 (dated by TCRdb to the early 2020s). The receptor library was made with the immunoSEQ multiplex PCR assay. TCRdb took this table from immuneACCESS and kept in-frame rearrangements with V and J called. Such tables lack part of the clones; where checked against another copy, unresolved V genes explain under half of the gap, and the rest is unexplained. The sample includes over 85,000 clones, with approximately 80% observed a single time. The ten top clones hold approximately 9.9% of the sample. The sample taken for sequencing was peripheral blood. The receptors derive from a man in his sixties with active or convalescent COVID-19.

Details on this clone: The junction shows a germline mismatch at one end, possibly a read error. The chain uses TRBV6-6 and TRBJ1-2, with 8 positions matching TRBD1. Germline CDR1 is MNHNY and CDR2 is SVGAGI (reference sequence). The CDR3 spans 15 residues. In DNA, the CDR3 is TGTGCCAGCAGTCACTCGGACAGGGAAGGATATGGCTACACCTTC. This codes for CASSHSDREGYGYTF.

The rearrangement links TRBV18 to TRBJ2-7, with a possible D match to TRBD2 (7 bases). Trimming removed 0 bases from V and 0 bases from J, with 27 bases in between. The CDR3 runs to 21 residues. Germline V gene sequence: CDR1 KGHSH, CDR2 LQKENI. CDR3 DNA: TGTGCCAGCTCACCACCGCTTACAGGGAGCTGGCGGGAGCCTAGCTCCTACGAGCAGTACTTC. It is translated as CASSPPLTGSWREPSSYEQYF.

This clone was found a few times. The chain has TRBV5-6 and TRBJ1-1; no clear D. CDR3 size: 16 residues. CDR1 SGHDT and CDR2 YYEEEE come from the germline V gene. Trimming took off 0 bases at V and 3 bases at J, with 15 bases between the two ends. The CDR3 DNA follows: TGTGCCAGCAGCTTGGGCGGATTCCTAACGGACACTGAAGCTTTCTTT. Amino acids: CASSLGGFLTDTEAFF.

The chain is built from TRBV19 and TRBJ1-5; D may be TRBD1 (5 bases). The CDR3 contains 15 residues. The V gene's germline CDR1 is LNHDA and CDR2 SQIVND (reference sequence). The V and J ends lost 3 bases and 6 bases respectively, with 15 bases between them. The CDR3 is CASSMRQEGSQPQHF. The CDR3 DNA is TGTGCCAGTAGTATGCGGCAGGAGGGGAGTCAGCCCCAGCATTTT.

The V gene is TRBV18, the J gene TRBJ2-7; 9 nucleotides align to TRBD1. Germline CDR1 and CDR2: KGHSH and LQKENI. The junction had 8 bases not matched to a gene; V was cut back by 2 bases and J by 3 bases. CDR3 length equals 16 residues. The CDR3 nucleotides are TGTGCCAGCTCACCATTCGGACAGGGGTCAAACTACGAGCAGTACGTC. Translating gives CASSPFGQGSNYEQYV.

V and J are TRBV18 and TRBJ2-3, with 11 bases identical to TRBD2. This CDR3 is 13 amino acids long. Germline V gene data show CDR1 as KGHSH and CDR2 as LQKENI. Losses at the gene ends were 6 bases for V and 12 bases for J; bases not matched to a gene: 8. The DNA for the CDR3 is TGTGCCAGCTCCCAGGGACTAGCGGAGGAACAGTATTTT. It is translated as CASSQGLAEEQYF. The variable domain in full, completed from reference TRBV18 and TRBJ2-3, reads NAGVMQNPRHLVRRRGQEARLRCSPMKGHSHVYWYRQLPEEGLKFMVYLQKENIIDESGMPKERFSAEFPKEGPSILRIQQVVRGDSAAYFCASSQGLAEEQYFGPGTRLTVL.